The TCR beta chain described here comes from a study of OX40 agonist ivuxolimab in advanced cancers. TCRdb's copy holds only in-frame clones and misses some; the assay was immunoSEQ multiplex PCR. This table holds tens of thousands of clones, under 90% found once. The length of the CDR3 is 15 residues. Germline V CDR1 and CDR2: MNHEY, SVGAGI. V was trimmed by 0 bases and J by 3 bases, leaving 12 bases between them. Study results and caveats: Expanded clones were, on average, more numerous among CD8+ T cells than CD4+.

Note on this clone: Its target is not known. Other DNA variants within this sample encode the same CDR3.

The sample was CD4+ or CD8+ T cells sorted from blood, taken in a trial of the OX40 agonist ivuxolimab. The source of this sequence is an adult with an advanced solid tumor such as melanoma, head and neck, liver or kidney cancer. The chain combines TRBV6-5 with TRBJ2-7; D is unclear. The CDR3 here is CASSYSSLESYEQYF. CDR3 bases: TGTGCCAGCAGTTACTCTTCTCTGGAGAGCTACGAGCAGTACTTC.